This T cell receptor beta chain comes out of a study of cytomegalovirus exposure and HLA in healthy donors. The PCR ran on 60 Vbeta and 13 Jbeta primers. Here immunoSEQ multiplex PCR was the method, and the copy in TCRdb shows in-frame clones only, minus some. The repertoire holds 90,000 to 100,000 clones, with around 77% as singletons. This CDR3 has 13 residues. Looked up from germline, CDR1 is SGHTA and CDR2 is FQGNSA. V was pared by 5 bases and J by 7 bases, with 12 bases between. This chain uses TRBV7-2 with TRBJ2-1; D is possibly TRBD2 (6 bases). The sequenced sample consisted of PBMCs. The receptor was isolated from a female donor in good health and CMV-seronegative. The CDR3 loop reads CASSRGTGNEQFF. The CDR3 region has the DNA TGTGCCAGCAGCCGAGGGACTGGGAATGAGCAGTTCTTC.